This T cell receptor (beta chain) comes out of a study of T cells in Graves' hyperthyroidism and ophthalmopathy. Comment on this clonotype: The antigen remains unidentified.

Trimming removed 4 bases from V and 4 bases from J, with 17 bases in between. CDR1 LGHDT and CDR2 YNNKEL come from the germline V gene (reference sequence). The CDR3 spans 16 residues. Notes on the study in general: The majority of expanded thyroid clonotypes above 0.001 also appeared in blood.

What was amplified from RNA transcripts were TCR beta CDR3 regions. Initially, a first-round RT-PCR of the TCR CDR3 employed the HTBI primer set. TCRdb used MiXCR to reprocess the multiplex PCR reads, holding one entry per CDR3 protein. The sample has under 350,000 distinct CDR3 sequences, less than 15% seen once. The rearrangement uses TRBV3-1 and TRBJ1-3, with D maybe TRBD1 (6 bases). Material for sequencing was blood. The source of this sequence is a woman in her twenties or thirties with Graves' hyperthyroidism that later progressed to Graves' ophthalmopathy. CDR3 region: CASSPGRGAQGNTIYF. In nucleotides, the CDR3 is TGTGCCAGCAGCCCAGGGAGGGGGGCACAAGGAAACACCATATATTTT.